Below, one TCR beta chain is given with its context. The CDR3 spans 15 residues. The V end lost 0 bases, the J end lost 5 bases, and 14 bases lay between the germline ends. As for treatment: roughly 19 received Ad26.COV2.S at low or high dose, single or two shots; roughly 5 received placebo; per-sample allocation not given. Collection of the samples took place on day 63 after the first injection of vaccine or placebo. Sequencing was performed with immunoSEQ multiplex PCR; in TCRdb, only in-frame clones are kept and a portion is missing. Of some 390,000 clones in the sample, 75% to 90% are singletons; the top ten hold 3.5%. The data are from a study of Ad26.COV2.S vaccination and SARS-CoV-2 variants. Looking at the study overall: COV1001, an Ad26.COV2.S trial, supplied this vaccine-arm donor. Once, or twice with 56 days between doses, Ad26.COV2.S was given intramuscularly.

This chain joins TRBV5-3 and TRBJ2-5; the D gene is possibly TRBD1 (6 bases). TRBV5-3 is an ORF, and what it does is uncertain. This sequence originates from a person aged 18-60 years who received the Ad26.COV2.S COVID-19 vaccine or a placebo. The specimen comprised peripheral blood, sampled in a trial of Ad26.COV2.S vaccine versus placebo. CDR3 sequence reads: CARSLEGGPKETQYF. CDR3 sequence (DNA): TGTGCCAGAAGCTTGGAAGGGGGACCCAAGGAGACCCAGTACTTC.